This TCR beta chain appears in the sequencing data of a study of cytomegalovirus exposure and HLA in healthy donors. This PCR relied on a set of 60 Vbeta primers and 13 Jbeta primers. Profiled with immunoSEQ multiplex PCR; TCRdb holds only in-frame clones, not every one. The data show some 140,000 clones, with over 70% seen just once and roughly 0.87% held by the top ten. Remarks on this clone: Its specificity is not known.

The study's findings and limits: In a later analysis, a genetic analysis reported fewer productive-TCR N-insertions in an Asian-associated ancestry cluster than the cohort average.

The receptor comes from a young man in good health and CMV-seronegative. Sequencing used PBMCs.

This CDR3 is CASSLATGRVERELFF. Written as DNA, the CDR3 is TGTGCCAGCAGCTTAGCTACTGGGAGGGTAGAGCGGGAGCTGTTTTTT. The chain carries TRBV7-8 and TRBJ2-2, with TRBD2 matching over 7 bases. The CDR3 is 16 amino acids. CDR1 SGHVS and CDR2 FQNEAQ come from the germline V gene. Losses at the gene ends were 0 bases for V and 9 bases for J; bases not matched to a gene: 10.